The 21 T cell receptor beta chains listed next were all sequenced from one sample in a study of blood T cell repertoires in COVID-19. Assay used: immunoSEQ multiplex PCR; TCRdb lists only in-frame clones, some missing. The table has some 200,000 clones, 80% to 90% seen once. Material for sequencing was peripheral blood. These receptor sequences come from a woman older than 75 with acute or convalescent COVID-19.

The V gene is TRBV30, the J gene TRBJ1-1, with TRBD1 identical over 8 bases. V was clipped by 0 bases and J by 5 bases; unmatched bases: 5. From germline, CDR1 is GTSNPN and CDR2 SVGIG (reference sequence). The CDR3 sequence is 14 residues long. The DNA for the CDR3 is TGTGCCTGGAGTGTTGCAGGGGGCGTAACTGAAGCTTTCTTT. Protein: CAWSVAGGVTEAFF.

This rearrangement joins TRBV5-1 to TRBJ2-5; D is perhaps TRBD1 (6 bases). The length of the CDR3 is 15 residues. CDR1 and CDR2 from the germline V gene are SGHRS and YFSETQ. The germline V and J ends were trimmed by 5 bases and 2 bases, with 16 bases remaining between them. In DNA form, the CDR3 reads TGCGCCAGCAGGGGGCTGGGGGCCGCTCAAGAGACCCAGTACTTC. It is translated as CASRGLGAAQETQYF.

The chain carries TRBV7-2 and TRBJ2-5, with TRBD2 matching over 9 bases. Germline loops: CDR1 SGHTA, CDR2 FQGNSA. The CDR3 is 15 residues long. V shed 1 base and J 5 bases; nucleotides not matched to a gene: 5. The CDR3 region has the DNA TGTGCCAGCAGCTTAGTGCGCGGGGGGGACGAGACCCAGTACTTC. Its translation: CASSLVRGGDETQYF.

For this clone: The sample has other DNA sequences that encode this CDR3 too. The genes are TRBV7-2 and TRBJ1-2, with D unresolved. This CDR3 region has 13 residues. Deletions cut 1 base from V and 4 bases from J, with 7 bases between. Looked up from germline, CDR1 is SGHTA and CDR2 is FQGNSA. The DNA for the CDR3 is TGTGCCAGCAGCTTAGTTGGAGGCTATGGCTACACCTTC. Residues: CASSLVGGYGYTF.

The J gene is TRBJ1-1, the V gene TRBV29-1; possible D gene TRBD1, 6 bases. Looked up from germline, CDR1 is SQVTM and CDR2 is ANQGSEA. CDR3 length: 11 amino acids. Trimming took 3 bases from V and 10 from J, leaving 12 bases between them. CDR3 DNA sequence: TGCAGCGTTGAGACAGGTCGGGCAGCTTTCTTT. The encoded protein is CSVETGRAAFF.

The genes are TRBV24-1 and TRBJ1-2, with a tentative D call TRBD1 (5 bases). From germline, CDR1 is KGHDR and CDR2 SFDVKD. The CDR3 runs to 14 residues. Trimming took off 4 bases at V and 7 bases at J, with 15 bases between the two ends. The CDR3 DNA reads TGTGCCACCAGTGACCCAAGCAGGGTAGGTGGCTACACCTTC. Its translation is CATSDPSRVGGYTF.

The chain is built from TRBV7-2 and TRBJ2-5; 9 nucleotides agree with TRBD1. After removal of 1 base from V and 5 bases from J, the junction contained 8 bases not matched to a gene. The CDR3 contains 16 residues. CDR1 and CDR2 from the germline V gene are SGHTA and FQGNSA. CDR3 protein: CASSLGVDRGWETQYF. In DNA form, the CDR3 reads TGTGCCAGCAGCTTAGGCGTGGACAGGGGATGGGAGACCCAGTACTTC.

This chain connects TRBV3-1 (or the pseudogene TRBV3-2) to TRBJ2-7; the D gene is possibly TRBD1 (5 bases). The CDR3 contains 15 residues. The germline V gene encodes CDR1 LGHDT and CDR2 YNNKEL (reference sequence). Trimming left V 0 bases short and J 0 bases short, with 9 bases between. For the CDR3, the DNA is TGTGCCAGCAGCCAAGAAGATAGGGGCTCCTACGAGCAGTACTTC. Translated, it gives CASSQEDRGSYEQYF.

The gene calls are TRBV6-5 and TRBJ2-2, with 7 bases lining up with TRBD1. The CDR3 consists of 15 residues. Germline V gene sequence: CDR1 MNHEY, CDR2 SVGAGI. The junction had 10 bases not matched to a gene; V was cut back by 6 bases and J by 6 bases. In nucleotides, the CDR3 is TGTGCCAGCAGCCTGGACAGGCTCCCGTCCGGGGAGCTGTTTTTT. Its protein product is CASSLDRLPSGELFF.

This sequence joins TRBV5-1 and TRBJ2-1, with TRBD2 matching 11 bases. Germline loops: CDR1 SGHRS, CDR2 YFSETQ. The CDR3 extends over 16 amino acids. The V and J ends lost 3 bases and 8 bases, in that order; junction bases with no gene match: 10. In DNA form, the CDR3 reads TGCGCCAGCAGCTCCCGGACTAGCGGGCAAATGGATGAGCAGTTCTTC. Translated: CASSSRTSGQMDEQFF.

V is TRBV7-3 and J is TRBJ2-1; 11 nucleotides line up with TRBD2. Germline loops: CDR1 SGHTA, CDR2 FQGTGA. The CDR3 runs to 16 residues. V gave up 4 bases and J gave up 10 bases; unmatched junction bases: 12. This CDR3 is CASSSLPHLAGGEQFF. The CDR3, as DNA: TGTGCCAGCAGCTCCCTCCCCCACCTAGCGGGGGGCGAGCAGTTCTTC.

The J gene is TRBJ2-7, the V gene TRBV6-2 or TRBV6-3; 8 nucleotides agree with TRBD2. CDR3 length equals 17 residues. Per the germline V gene, CDR1 is MNHEY and CDR2 is SVGEGT. Trimming cost V 2 bases and J 3 bases; bases outside gene matches: 12. This chain's CDR3 is CASSYGGWRGAFYEQYF. The CDR3 region has the DNA TGTGCCAGCAGTTACGGCGGCTGGCGGGGGGCGTTCTACGAGCAGTACTTC.

The chain links TRBV27 to TRBJ1-1; possible D gene TRBD1, 5 bases. With 11 bases removed from V and 2 bases from J, the gap between germline ends came to 15 bases. CDR1 is MNHEY, CDR2 SMNVEV, per germline (reference sequence). This CDR3 has 13 amino acids. CDR3 coding DNA: TGTGCCGTGCGGGGGAGGGGTAACACTGAAGCTTTCTTT. This translates into CAVRGRGNTEAFF.

The sample holds a few counts of this clone. The gene calls are TRBV19 and TRBJ1-1; TRBD1 agrees at 8 bases. Germline CDR1 reads LNHDA; CDR2 reads SQIVND (reference sequence). J gave up 2 bases and V 5 bases, and 4 bases lay outside the gene matches. The CDR3 is 14 amino acids. The CDR3 loop is CASSVTGVNTEAFF. CDR3 sequence (DNA): TGTGCCAGTAGTGTGACAGGGGTAAACACTGAAGCTTTCTTT.

V gene TRBV19 combines with J gene TRBJ2-7; 7 positions match TRBD2. Unmatched junction bases numbered 4, after V lost 4 bases and J lost 4 bases. CDR1 and CDR2 from the germline V gene are LNHDA and SQIVND (reference sequence). The CDR3 covers 13 residues. Here the CDR3 reads CASSNNGGYEQYF. The CDR3 DNA sequence: TGTGCCAGTAGTAATAACGGGGGGTACGAGCAGTACTTC. Looking up the rest from reference TRBV19 and TRBJ2-7 gives the full variable domain: DGGITQSPKYLFRKEGQNVTLSCEQNLNHDAMYWYRQDPGQGLRLIYYSQIVNDFQKGDIAEGYSVSREKKESFPLTVTSAQKNPTAFYLCASSNNGGYEQYFGPGTRLTVT.

The CDR3 region has the DNA TGCAGCGGCCGCCGGGACAGGGGGCTTCCGGGGTTCGGTCGAGGTGCGCAGTATTTT. Amino acids: CSGRRDRGLPGFGRGAQYF. The V gene is TRBV29-1, the J gene TRBJ2-3; 12 bases map to TRBD1. The CDR3 spans 19 residues. The junction had 27 bases not matched to a gene; V was cut back by 7 bases and J by 10 bases. Germline-derived CDR1 and CDR2 are SQVTM and ANQGSEA.

This clone has just one count. The chain joins TRBV28 to TRBJ1-2; 10 positions agree with TRBD1. Looked up from germline, CDR1 is MDHEN and CDR2 is SYDVKM. The CDR3 consists of 17 residues. V shed 1 base and J 7 bases; nucleotides not matched to a gene: 12. Here the CDR3 DNA reads TGTGCCAGCAGTTTATCCGGGACAGGGGCCACCGGGGGTGGCTACACCTTC. This translates into CASSLSGTGATGGGYTF.

The chain links TRBV7-3 to TRBJ2-1, with 7 bases identical to TRBD1. The CDR3 extends over 16 amino acids. Germline V lookup: CDR1 SGHTA, CDR2 FQGTGA. V gave up 1 base and J gave up 6 bases; unmatched junction bases: 9. The CDR3 protein is CASSLNPGTAFNEQFF. The CDR3 DNA is TGTGCCAGCAGCTTAAACCCGGGGACAGCTTTCAATGAGCAGTTCTTC.

CDR3 in amino acids: CASSLPRGPTDTQYF. The CDR3 bases are TGTGCCAGCAGCTTGCCAAGGGGGCCCACAGATACGCAGTATTTT. The rearrangement links TRBV13 to TRBJ2-3, with 7 bases matching TRBD1. CDR3 length: 15 amino acids. J gave up 2 bases and V 3 bases, and 5 bases lay outside the gene matches. The germline V gene has CDR1 PRHDT and CDR2 FYEKMQ (reference sequence).

This clone was detected only once. The V call is TRBV2, the J call TRBJ2-1; 12 bases are shared with TRBD2. V was pared by 6 bases and J by 5 bases, with 8 bases of the junction left unmatched. Germline values: CDR1 SNHLY, CDR2 FYNNEI. The CDR3 is made up of 16 amino acids. CDR3 amino acids: CASSRRLAGANNEQFF. For the CDR3, the DNA is TGTGCCAGCAGCCGCCGACTAGCGGGAGCTAACAATGAGCAGTTCTTC.

This clone has more than one count but fewer than ten. The chain recombines TRBV2 with TRBJ1-2; D gene ambiguous. CDR1 SNHLY and CDR2 FYNNEI come from the germline V gene. The CDR3 totals 15 residues. Trimming left V 1 base short and J 0 bases short, with 9 bases between. CDR3 coding DNA: TGTGCCAGCAGTGAAGGCGGCCGAGCTAACTATGGCTACACCTTC. This codes for CASSEGGRANYGYTF.